Sequencing of this T cell receptor (beta chain) was carried out in a study of blood T cell repertoires in COVID-19. Study context: Some COVID-19 samples were acute and others convalescent; all came from the United States, Italy and Spain.

Germline lookup yields CDR1 LGHDT and CDR2 YNNKEL (reference sequence). V shed 4 bases and J shed 9 bases, with 13 bases lying between them. The CDR3 loop spans 13 amino acids. Original processing notes: Amplification of reference gene primers provided the estimated nucleated cell counts. The repertoire was sequenced with immunoSEQ multiplex PCR; TCRdb's copy has only in-frame clones and lacks some. D and trimming come from the DNA, and the V and J calls and clone size come from that table. This table holds around 29,000 clones, over 75% found once. This clone came up once. The material sequenced was peripheral blood. The receptor was isolated from a man in his 60s with acute or convalescent COVID-19. The rearrangement joins TRBV3-1 (or the pseudogene TRBV3-2) to TRBJ2-1, with TRBD2 as a possible D gene (7 bases). In DNA form, the CDR3 reads TGTGCCAGCAGCCCCCCGGGGGGCAGTGAGCAGTTCTTC. It encodes CASSPPGGSEQFF.